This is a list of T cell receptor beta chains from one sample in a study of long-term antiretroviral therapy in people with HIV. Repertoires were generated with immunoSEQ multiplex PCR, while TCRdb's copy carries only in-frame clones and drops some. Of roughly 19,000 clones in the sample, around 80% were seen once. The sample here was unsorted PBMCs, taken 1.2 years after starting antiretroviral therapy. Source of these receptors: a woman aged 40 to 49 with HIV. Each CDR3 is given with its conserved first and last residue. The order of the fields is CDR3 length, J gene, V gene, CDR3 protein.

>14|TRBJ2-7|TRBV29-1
CSVTGAAYPYEQYF
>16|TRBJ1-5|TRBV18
CASSPLGGLSNQPQHF
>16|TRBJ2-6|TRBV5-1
CASSLTGGAGANVLTF
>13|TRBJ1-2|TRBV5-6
CASSLAHGGGYTF
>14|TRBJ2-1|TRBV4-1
CASSLTRGGNEQFF
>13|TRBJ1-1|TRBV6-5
CASTSYMNTEAFF
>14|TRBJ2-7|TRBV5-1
CASSPGLADYEQYF
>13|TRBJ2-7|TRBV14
CASGRQGYGEQYF
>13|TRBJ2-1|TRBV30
CAWSRRGYNEQFF
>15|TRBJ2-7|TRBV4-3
CASSQEWTSVYEQYF
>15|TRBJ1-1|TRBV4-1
CASSQGGQGHTEAFF
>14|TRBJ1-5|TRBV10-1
CASSEGGSNQPQHF
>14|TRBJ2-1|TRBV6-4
CASPVGQGSNEQFF
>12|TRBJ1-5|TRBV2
CASRTEERPQHF
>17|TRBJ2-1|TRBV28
CASSTGGSRGAYNEQFF
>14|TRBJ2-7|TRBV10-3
CAISEAGQTYEQYF
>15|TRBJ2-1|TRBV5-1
CASSQGLAGDNEQFF
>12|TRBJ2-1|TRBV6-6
CASRDGGDEQFF
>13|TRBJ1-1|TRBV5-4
CATQPDLNTEAFF
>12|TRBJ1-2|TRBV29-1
CSVDAGNYGYTF
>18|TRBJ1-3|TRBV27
CASRPGTGTTHSGNTIYF
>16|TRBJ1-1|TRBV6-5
CASSYITFRAGDEAFF
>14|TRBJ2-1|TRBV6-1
CASSDRTGYNEQFF
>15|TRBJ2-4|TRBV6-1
CASSELTSGKNIQYF
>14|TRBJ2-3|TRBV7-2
CASSSPLAGTAGYF
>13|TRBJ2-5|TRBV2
CASSEALHVWPYF
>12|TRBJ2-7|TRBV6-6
CASSYSGDEQYF
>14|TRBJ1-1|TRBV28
CASNSPAGGTEAFF
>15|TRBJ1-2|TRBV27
CASSFIPAYRGGYTF
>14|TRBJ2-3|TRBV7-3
CASSLNRGTDTQYF
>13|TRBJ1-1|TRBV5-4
CASSLAVNTEAFF
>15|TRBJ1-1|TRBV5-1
CASSSPATGTAEAFF
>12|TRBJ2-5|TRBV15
CATSRDGETQYF
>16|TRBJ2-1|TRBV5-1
CASSFSSGRALNEQFF
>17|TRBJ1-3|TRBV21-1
CASSKALTKGGGNTIYF
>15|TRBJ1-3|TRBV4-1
CASSQDWGLGNTIYF
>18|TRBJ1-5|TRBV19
CASSTTLPSTGGIQPQHF
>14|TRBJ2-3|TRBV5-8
CASSFVPSTDTQYF
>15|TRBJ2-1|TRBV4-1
CASSQRDRREDEQFF
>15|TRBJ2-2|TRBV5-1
CASSLSQGNTGELFF
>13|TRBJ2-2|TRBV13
CASSDGSPGELFF